The sequence of this T cell receptor (beta chain) was determined in a study of cytomegalovirus exposure and HLA in healthy donors. General study points: In vitro testing confirmed three CMV-associated chains as specific for CMV antigens. TCR beta sequences reportedly predicted most subjects' HLA-A and HLA-B alleles accurately.

As to this clone: The antigen is not known.

PCR primers comprised 60 Vbeta and 13 Jbeta primers. This table comes from immunoSEQ multiplex PCR, and its TCRdb copy is limited to in-frame clones, with some not included. The sample consists of roughly 150,000 clones, around 75% of them appearing once. The clonotype was recovered from a man in his 60s in good health and CMV-seronegative. Sequencing input: PBMCs.

In DNA, the CDR3 is TGTGCCAGCAGCGATGAGGGAGTCCCCTACAATGAGCAGTTCTTC. It is translated as CASSDEGVPYNEQFF. The chain recombines TRBV9 with TRBJ2-1; D possibly corresponds to TRBD2 (5 bases). The CDR3 loop spans 15 amino acids. V was shortened by 3 bases and J by 2 bases, with 12 bases between the two germline ends. CDR1 and CDR2 (germline): SGDLS, YYNGEE.